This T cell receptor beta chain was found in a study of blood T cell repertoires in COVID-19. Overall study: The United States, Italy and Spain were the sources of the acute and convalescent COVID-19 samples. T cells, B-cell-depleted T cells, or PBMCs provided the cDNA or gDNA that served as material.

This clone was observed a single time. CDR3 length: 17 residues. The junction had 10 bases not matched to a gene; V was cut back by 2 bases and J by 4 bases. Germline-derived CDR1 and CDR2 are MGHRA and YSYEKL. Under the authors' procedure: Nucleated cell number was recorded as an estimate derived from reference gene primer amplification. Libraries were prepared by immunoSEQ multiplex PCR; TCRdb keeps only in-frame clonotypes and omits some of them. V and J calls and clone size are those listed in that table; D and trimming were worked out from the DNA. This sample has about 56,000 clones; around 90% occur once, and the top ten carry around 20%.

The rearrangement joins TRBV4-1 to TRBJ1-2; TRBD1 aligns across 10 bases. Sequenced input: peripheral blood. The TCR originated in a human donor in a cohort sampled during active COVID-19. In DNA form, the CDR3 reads TGCGCCAGCAGCCAACTTTTTGCCGGACAGGGGGGCTATGGCTACACCTTC. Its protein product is CASSQLFAGQGGYGYTF.